This T cell receptor (beta chain) was profiled in a study of Ad26.COV2.S vaccination and SARS-CoV-2 variants. Study at large: In the COV1001 trial, the donor was in the Ad26.COV2.S arm.

The repertoire was sequenced with immunoSEQ multiplex PCR; TCRdb's copy has only in-frame clones and lacks some. The table includes around 340,000 clones, 88% detected once. Treatment denoted: about 20 received Ad26.COV2.S at low or high dose, single or two shots; several received placebo; per-sample allocation not given. Following the first vaccine or placebo injection, samples were taken on day 63. This CDR3 is 15 amino acids long. Germline V gene lookup returns CDR1 SGHKS and CDR2 YYEKEE (reference sequence). Unmatched junction bases numbered 7, after V lost 5 bases and J lost 1 base. This sequence originates from a person aged 18-60 years who received the Ad26.COV2.S COVID-19 vaccine or a placebo. Sequenced here: peripheral blood, sampled in a trial of Ad26.COV2.S vaccine versus placebo. J is TRBJ1-1 and V is TRBV5-5; TRBD1 matches at 8 bases. The CDR3 spells CASRQGAPGNTEAFF. The CDR3 DNA reads TGTGCCAGCAGGCAGGGGGCGCCGGGGAACACTGAAGCTTTCTTT.